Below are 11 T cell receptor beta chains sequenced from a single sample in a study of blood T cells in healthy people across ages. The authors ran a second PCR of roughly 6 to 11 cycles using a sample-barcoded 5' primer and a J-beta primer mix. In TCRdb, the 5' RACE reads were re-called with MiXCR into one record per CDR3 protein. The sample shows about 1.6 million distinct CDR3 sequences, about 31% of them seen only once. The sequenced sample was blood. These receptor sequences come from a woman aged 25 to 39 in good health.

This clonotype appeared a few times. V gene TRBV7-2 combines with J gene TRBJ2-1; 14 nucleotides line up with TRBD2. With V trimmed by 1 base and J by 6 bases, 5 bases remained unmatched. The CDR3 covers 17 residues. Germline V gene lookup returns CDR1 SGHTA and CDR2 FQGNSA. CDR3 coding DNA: TGTGCCAGCAGCTTAGGACTAGCGGGAGGGGGAGGCAATGAGCAGTTCTTC. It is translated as CASSLGLAGGGGNEQFF.

The CDR3 is CSARNRDRMWETQYF. Here the CDR3 DNA reads TGCAGTGCTAGAAATCGGGACAGGATGTGGGAGACCCAGTACTTC. The rearrangement uses TRBV20-1 and TRBJ2-5; 8 positions agree with TRBD1. V was pared by 2 bases and J by 5 bases, with 10 bases of the junction left unmatched. The CDR3 covers 15 residues. CDR1 is DFQATT, CDR2 SNEGSKA, per germline (reference sequence).

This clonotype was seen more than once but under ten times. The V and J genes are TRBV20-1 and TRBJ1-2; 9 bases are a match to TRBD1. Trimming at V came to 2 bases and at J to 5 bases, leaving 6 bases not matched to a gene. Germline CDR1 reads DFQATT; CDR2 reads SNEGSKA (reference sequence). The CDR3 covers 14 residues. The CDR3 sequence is CSARPPGQGYGYTF. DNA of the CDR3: TGCAGTGCTAGACCTCCGGGACAGGGATATGGCTACACCTTC.

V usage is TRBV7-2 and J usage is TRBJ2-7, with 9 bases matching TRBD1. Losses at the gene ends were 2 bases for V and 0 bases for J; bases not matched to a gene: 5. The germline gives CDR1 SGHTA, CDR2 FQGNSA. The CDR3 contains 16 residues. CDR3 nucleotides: TGTGCCAGCAGCTTATTTAGGACAGGGGTCTCCTACGAGCAGTACTTC. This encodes CASSLFRTGVSYEQYF.

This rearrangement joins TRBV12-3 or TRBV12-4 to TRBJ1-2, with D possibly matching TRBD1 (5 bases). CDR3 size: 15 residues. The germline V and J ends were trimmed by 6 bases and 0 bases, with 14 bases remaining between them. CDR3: CASRHDSSANYGYTF. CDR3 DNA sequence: TGTGCCAGCAGACATGACAGTTCAGCTAACTATGGCTACACCTTC.

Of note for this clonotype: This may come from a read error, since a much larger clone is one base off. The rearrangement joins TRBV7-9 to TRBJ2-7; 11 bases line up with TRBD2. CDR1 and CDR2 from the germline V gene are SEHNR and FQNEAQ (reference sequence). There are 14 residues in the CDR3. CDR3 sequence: CASSISGRAYEHYF. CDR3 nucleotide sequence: TGTGCCAGCAGCATTAGCGGGAGGGCCTACGAGCACTACTTC.

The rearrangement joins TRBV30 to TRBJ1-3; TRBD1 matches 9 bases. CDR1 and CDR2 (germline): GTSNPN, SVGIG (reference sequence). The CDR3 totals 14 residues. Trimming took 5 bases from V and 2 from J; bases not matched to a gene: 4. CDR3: CAWGQGKAGNTIYF. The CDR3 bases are TGTGCCTGGGGACAGGGGAAAGCTGGAAACACCATATATTTT.

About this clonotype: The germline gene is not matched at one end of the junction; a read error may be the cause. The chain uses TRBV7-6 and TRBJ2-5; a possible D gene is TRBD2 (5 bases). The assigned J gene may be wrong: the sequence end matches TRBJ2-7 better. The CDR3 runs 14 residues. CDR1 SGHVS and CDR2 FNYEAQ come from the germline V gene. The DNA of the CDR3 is TGTGTCAGCAGCCCGAGGGAAACCTACTACGAGCAGTACTTC. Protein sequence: CVSSPRETYYEQYF.

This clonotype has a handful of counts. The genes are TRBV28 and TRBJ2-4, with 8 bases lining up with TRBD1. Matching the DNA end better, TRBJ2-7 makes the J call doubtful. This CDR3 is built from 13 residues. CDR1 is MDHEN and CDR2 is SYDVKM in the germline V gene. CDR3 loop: CASSHRGVNEQYF. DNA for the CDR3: TGTGCCAGTTCCCACAGGGGGGTAAACGAGCAGTACTTC.

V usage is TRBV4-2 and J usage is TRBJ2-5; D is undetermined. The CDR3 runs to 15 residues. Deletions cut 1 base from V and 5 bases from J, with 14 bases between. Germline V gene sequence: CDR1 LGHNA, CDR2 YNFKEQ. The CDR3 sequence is CASSQGELASETQYF. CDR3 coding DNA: TGTGCCAGCAGCCAAGGGGAATTGGCGTCCGAGACCCAGTACTTC.

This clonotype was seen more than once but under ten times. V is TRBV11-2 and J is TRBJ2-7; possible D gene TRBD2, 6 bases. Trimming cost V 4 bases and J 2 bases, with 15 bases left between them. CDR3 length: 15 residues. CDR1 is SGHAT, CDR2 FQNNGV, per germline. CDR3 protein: CASSYIPGGAYEQYF. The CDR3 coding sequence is TGTGCCAGCAGCTATATTCCCGGGGGAGCCTACGAGCAGTACTTC.